The 19 T cell receptor beta chains listed next were all sequenced from one sample in a study of cytomegalovirus exposure and HLA in healthy donors. Amplification used 60 Vbeta primers and 13 Jbeta primers. Data came from immunoSEQ multiplex PCR; TCRdb stores just in-frame clones and leaves some out. The sample has approximately 120,000 clones; 73% are singletons. The sample was PBMCs. The receptor source for this set is a man aged 55 to 70 in good health and CMV-seropositive.

This clone has a count of ten or more. The chain joins TRBV6-5 to TRBJ1-1; the D gene is possibly TRBD1 (6 bases). V was shortened by 4 bases and J by 3 bases, with 9 bases between the two germline ends. This CDR3 region has 13 residues. Germline V gives CDR1 MNHEY, CDR2 SVGAGI. For the CDR3, the DNA is TGTGCCAGCAGTTCTAACAGGGACACTGAAGCTTTCTTT. Its translation is CASSSNRDTEAFF.

The chain is built from TRBV5-1 and TRBJ2-7, with TRBD1 matching 7 bases. Germline trimming cut 4 bases from V and 2 bases from J; bases unmatched to any gene: 6. The CDR3 extends over 14 amino acids. Germline lookup yields CDR1 SGHRS and CDR2 YFSETQ. The CDR3 is CASSPRDSTYEQYF. In nucleotides, the CDR3 is TGCGCCAGCAGCCCAAGGGACAGCACCTACGAGCAGTACTTC.

This clone appeared a few times. The rearrangement uses TRBV5-1 and TRBJ2-3; tentative D call: TRBD2 (6 bases). The length of the CDR3 is 15 residues. The V end was cut by 1 base, the J end by 1 base, with 10 bases between. From germline, CDR1 is SGHRS and CDR2 YFSETQ. CDR3 in DNA: TGCGCCAGCAGCTTGTGGGGAGGAGGCACAGATACGCAGTATTTT. Translation gives CASSLWGGGTDTQYF.

V and J are TRBV6-4 and TRBJ1-6, with 7 bases fitting TRBD1. The CDR3 sequence is 14 residues long. CDR1 and CDR2 (germline): MRHNA, SNTAGT. Trimming removed 6 bases from V and 5 bases from J; junction bases left unmatched: 4. The CDR3 here is CASSRDRDNSPLHF. The DNA for the CDR3 is TGTGCCAGCAGCCGGGACAGAGATAATTCACCCCTCCACTTT.

This clone came up a few times. The V and J genes are TRBV1 and TRBJ2-1; the D call TRBD2 from the table was never checked on the DNA. TRBV1 is annotated as a pseudogene. The CDR3 has 16 amino acids. The CDR3: CTSTKGWLAGNNEQFF. The CDR3 DNA reads as TGCACCAGCACAAAAGGGTGGCTAGCGGGGAACAATGAGCAGTTCTTC.

The V gene is TRBV7-3, the J gene TRBJ2-5, with D possibly matching TRBD2 (6 bases). CDR3 size: 14 residues. The germline V gene has CDR1 SGHTA and CDR2 FQGTGA. V lost 0 bases, J lost 5 bases, and 10 bases lay in between. CDR3 sequence (DNA): TGTGCCAGCAGCTTAACGGGGGGTGGGGAGACCCAGTACTTC. Encoded protein: CASSLTGGGETQYF.

The chain recombines TRBV28 with TRBJ1-5; D is uncertain. Germline V gene lookup returns CDR1 MDHEN and CDR2 SYDVKM. The CDR3 runs 12 residues. Deletions cut 8 bases from V and 1 base from J, with 6 bases between. Written as DNA, the CDR3 is TGTGCCAGCCGGGTAAGCAATCAGCCCCAGCATTTT. Translation: CASRVSNQPQHF.

The chain employs TRBV29-1 and TRBJ2-3; the match to TRBD1 covers 8 bases. Losses at the gene ends were 2 bases for V and 5 bases for J; bases not matched to a gene: 9. Germline loops: CDR1 SQVTM, CDR2 ANQGSEA. The CDR3 has 15 amino acids. The CDR3 loop reads CSVESFQGARDTQYF. CDR3 in DNA: TGCAGCGTTGAATCGTTCCAGGGGGCTAGAGATACGCAGTATTTT.

The chain carries TRBV11-3 and TRBJ2-1; TRBD2 is a possible D gene (7 bases). V was pared by 5 bases and J by 2 bases, with 13 bases between. The CDR3 runs 15 residues. From germline, CDR1 is SGHNT and CDR2 YENEEA. CDR3 protein: CASSQGLAAYNEQFF. The DNA for the CDR3 is TGTGCCAGCAGCCAGGGGCTAGCGGCCTACAATGAGCAGTTCTTC.

Notes on this clone: At one end the junction does not follow the germline gene, possibly because of a read error. The chain is built from TRBV2 and TRBJ1-6, with a tentative D call TRBD1 (6 bases). Germline CDR1 SNHLY, CDR2 FYNNEI. The CDR3 is made up of 14 amino acids. The CDR3 loop is CASSEGQFNSPLHF. DNA for the CDR3: TGTGCCAGCAGCGAAGGACAGTTCAATTCACCCCTCCACTTT.

The sample holds a few counts of this clone. The chain uses TRBV28 and TRBJ1-2, with D unclear. There are 13 residues in the CDR3. Germline CDR1 is MDHEN and CDR2 is SYDVKM. V lost 5 bases, J lost 0 bases, and 7 bases lay in between. CDR3 sequence: CASSLLANYGYTF. The CDR3 nucleotides are TGTGCCAGCAGTCTACTAGCTAACTATGGCTACACCTTC.

This chain uses TRBV27 with TRBJ2-2; D is possibly TRBD2 (5 bases). Germline lookup yields CDR1 MNHEY and CDR2 SMNVEV (reference sequence). The CDR3 totals 14 residues. V was cut by 3 bases and J by 1 base, with 6 bases left in between. The CDR3 reads CASSFGGNTGELFF. CDR3 DNA sequence: TGTGCCAGCAGTTTTGGAGGGAACACCGGGGAGCTGTTTTTT.

The V and J genes are TRBV5-1 and TRBJ1-3; 7 bases fit TRBD1. Trimming removed 4 bases from V and 0 bases from J; junction bases left unmatched: 10. CDR1 SGHRS and CDR2 YFSETQ come from the germline V gene. This CDR3 is 17 amino acids long. For the CDR3, the DNA is TGCGCCAGCAGCCCCGGGACAGCCTTCCGCTCTGGAAACACCATATATTTT. It specifies CASSPGTAFRSGNTIYF. The complete variable domain, with remaining parts taken from reference TRBV5-1 and TRBJ1-3, reads KAGVTQTPRYLIKTRGQQVTLSCSPISGHRSVSWYQQTPGQGLQFLFEYFSETQRNKGNFPGRFSGRQFSNSRSEMNVSTLELGDSALYLCASSPGTAFRSGNTIYFGEGSWLTVV.

This clone is a singleton in its sample. V is TRBV11-2 and J is TRBJ1-2, with D perhaps matching TRBD1 (5 bases). V lost 1 base and J 7 bases, leaving 10 bases between the germline ends. Germline V CDR1 and CDR2: SGHAT, FQNNGV. This CDR3 contains 13 residues. CDR3 protein: CASSLGGQGGYTF. In DNA form, the CDR3 reads TGTGCCAGCAGCTTAGGTGGGCAGGGTGGCTACACCTTC.

The chain has TRBV5-1 and TRBJ2-1; tentative D call: TRBD2 (5 bases). Looked up from germline, CDR1 is SGHRS and CDR2 is YFSETQ. Deletions cut 2 bases from V and 8 bases from J, with 8 bases between. There are 12 residues in the CDR3. For the CDR3, the DNA is TGCGCCAGCAGCTTTGAGGGCCATGAGCAGTTCTTC. Its translation is CASSFEGHEQFF.

As concerns this clone: Other DNA sequences in the same sample also yield this CDR3. CDR3 sequence reads: CASSGGQGYEQYF. The CDR3 nucleotides are TGCGCCAGCAGTGGCGGACAGGGGTACGAGCAGTACTTC. The gene calls are TRBV10-2 and TRBJ2-7; 9 bases line up with TRBD1. J was trimmed by 4 bases and V by 4 bases; bases with no gene match: 2. CDR3 size: 13 residues. Germline V gene lookup returns CDR1 WSHSY and CDR2 SAAADI.

Notes on this clone: Distinct nucleotide sequences in the sample also encode this CDR3. The chain couples TRBV6-1 to TRBJ2-1, with 12 bases lining up with TRBD2. CDR1 is MNHNS, CDR2 SASEGT, per germline. The trim removed 6 bases at V and 3 bases at J, leaving 0 bases unmatched. This CDR3 contains 14 residues. In DNA form, the CDR3 reads TGTGCCAGCAGGACTAGCGGGGGCTACAATGAGCAGTTCTTC. Protein product: CASRTSGGYNEQFF.

This clone has only one observation. The chain has TRBV2 and TRBJ2-1; D is perhaps TRBD1 (6 bases). The CDR3 totals 14 residues. The V and J ends lost 7 bases and 3 bases respectively, with 13 bases between them. Germline assignment: CDR1 SNHLY and CDR2 FYNNEI. The chain's CDR3 is CASIKTGSYNEQFF. The CDR3 nucleotides are TGTGCCAGCATCAAGACAGGTAGCTACAATGAGCAGTTCTTC. Looking up the rest from reference TRBV2 and TRBJ2-1 gives the full variable domain: EPEVTQTPSHQVTQMGQEVILRCVPISNHLYFYWYRQILGQKVEFLVSFYNNEISEKSEIFDDQFSVERPDGSNFTLKIRSTKLEDSAMYFCASIKTGSYNEQFFGPGTRLTVL.

J is TRBJ2-7 and V is TRBV4-1, with a weak D call TRBD2 (5 bases). Germline V gene data show CDR1 as MGHRA and CDR2 as YSYEKL. This CDR3 region has 18 residues. V gave up 4 bases and J gave up 1 base, with 23 bases separating them. For the CDR3, the DNA is TGCGCCAGCAGCCTTGGTTGGCTAGCAGTTCTATATTCCTACGAGCAGTACTTC. Amino acid sequence: CASSLGWLAVLYSYEQYF.